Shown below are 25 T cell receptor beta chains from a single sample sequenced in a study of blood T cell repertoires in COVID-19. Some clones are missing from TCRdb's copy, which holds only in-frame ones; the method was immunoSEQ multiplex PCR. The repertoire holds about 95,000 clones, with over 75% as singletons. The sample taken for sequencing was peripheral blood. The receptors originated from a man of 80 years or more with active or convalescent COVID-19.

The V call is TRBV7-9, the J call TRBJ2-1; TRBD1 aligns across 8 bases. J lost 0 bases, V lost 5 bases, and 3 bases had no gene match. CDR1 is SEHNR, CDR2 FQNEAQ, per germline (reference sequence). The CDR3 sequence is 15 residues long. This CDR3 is CASSRQGSSYNEQFF. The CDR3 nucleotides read TGTGCCAGCAGCCGACAGGGGTCCTCCTACAATGAGCAGTTCTTC.

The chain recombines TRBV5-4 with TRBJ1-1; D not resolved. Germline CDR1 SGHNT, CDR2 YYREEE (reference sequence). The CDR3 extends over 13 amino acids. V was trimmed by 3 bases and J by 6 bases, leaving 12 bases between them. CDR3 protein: CASSSPAGAEAFF. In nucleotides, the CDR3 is TGTGCCAGCAGCTCCCCAGCGGGAGCTGAAGCTTTCTTT.

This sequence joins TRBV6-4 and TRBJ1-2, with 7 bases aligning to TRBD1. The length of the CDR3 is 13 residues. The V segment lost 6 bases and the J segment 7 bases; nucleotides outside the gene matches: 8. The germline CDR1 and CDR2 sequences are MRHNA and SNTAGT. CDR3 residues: CASSIDRAGGYTF. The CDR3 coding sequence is TGTGCCAGCAGCATCGACAGGGCCGGTGGCTACACCTTC.

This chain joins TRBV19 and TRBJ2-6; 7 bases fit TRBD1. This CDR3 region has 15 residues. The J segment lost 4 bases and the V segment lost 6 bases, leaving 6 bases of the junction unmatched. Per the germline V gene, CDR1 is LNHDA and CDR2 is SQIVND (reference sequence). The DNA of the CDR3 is TGTGCCAGTAGCCCGACAGGGCGCGGGGCCAACGTCCTGACTTTC. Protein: CASSPTGRGANVLTF.

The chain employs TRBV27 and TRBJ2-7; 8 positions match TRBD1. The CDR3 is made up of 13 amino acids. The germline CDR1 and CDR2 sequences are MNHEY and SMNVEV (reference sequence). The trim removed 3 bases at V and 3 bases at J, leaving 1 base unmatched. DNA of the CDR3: TGTGCCAGCAGTTTTGGACAGGGCTACGAGCAGTACTTC. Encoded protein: CASSFGQGYEQYF.

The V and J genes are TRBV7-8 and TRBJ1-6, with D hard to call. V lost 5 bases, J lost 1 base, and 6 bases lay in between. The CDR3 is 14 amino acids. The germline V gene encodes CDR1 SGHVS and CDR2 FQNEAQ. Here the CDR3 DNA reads TGTGCCAGCAGCCCAGGATCCTATAATTCACCCCTCCACTTT. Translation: CASSPGSYNSPLHF.

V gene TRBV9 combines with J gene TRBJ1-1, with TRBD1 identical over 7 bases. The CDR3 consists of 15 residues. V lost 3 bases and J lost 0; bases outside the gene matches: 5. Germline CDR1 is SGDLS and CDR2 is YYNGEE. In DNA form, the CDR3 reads TGTGCCAGCAGCGCGCGCGGGACAGTGAACACTGAAGCTTTCTTT. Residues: CASSARGTVNTEAFF.

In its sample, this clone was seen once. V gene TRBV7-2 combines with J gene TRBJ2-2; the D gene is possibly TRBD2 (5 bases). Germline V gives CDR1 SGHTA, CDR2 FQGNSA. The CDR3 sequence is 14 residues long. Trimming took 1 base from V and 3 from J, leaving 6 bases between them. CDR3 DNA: TGTGCCAGCAGCTTAGTCGGGGACACCGGGGAGCTGTTTTTT. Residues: CASSLVGDTGELFF. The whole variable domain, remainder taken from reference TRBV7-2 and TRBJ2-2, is GAGVSQSPSNKVTEKGKDVELRCDPISGHTALYWYRQSLGQGLEFLIYFQGNSAPDKSGLPSDRFSAERTGGSVSTLTIQRTQQEDSAVYLCASSLVGDTGELFFGEGSRLTVL.

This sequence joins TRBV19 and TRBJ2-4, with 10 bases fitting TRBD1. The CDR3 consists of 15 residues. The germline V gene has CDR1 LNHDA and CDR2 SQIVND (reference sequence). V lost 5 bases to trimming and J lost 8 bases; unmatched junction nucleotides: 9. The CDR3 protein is CASSPLGQGTDIQYF. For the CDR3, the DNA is TGTGCCAGTAGTCCCCTGGGACAGGGGACGGACATTCAGTACTTC.

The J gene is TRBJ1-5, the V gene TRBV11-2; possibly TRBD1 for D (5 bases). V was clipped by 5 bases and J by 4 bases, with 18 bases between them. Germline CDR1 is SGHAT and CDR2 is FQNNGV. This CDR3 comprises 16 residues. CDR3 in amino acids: CASSPGWGLENQPQHF. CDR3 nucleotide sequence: TGTGCCAGCAGCCCCGGGTGGGGCTTGGAGAATCAGCCCCAGCATTTT.

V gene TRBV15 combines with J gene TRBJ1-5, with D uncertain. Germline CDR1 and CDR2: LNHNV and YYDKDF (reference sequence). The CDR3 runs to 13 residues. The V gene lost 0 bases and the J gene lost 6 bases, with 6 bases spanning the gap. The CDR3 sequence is CATSRDPGQPQHF. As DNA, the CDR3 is TGTGCCACCAGCAGAGATCCGGGTCAGCCCCAGCATTTT.

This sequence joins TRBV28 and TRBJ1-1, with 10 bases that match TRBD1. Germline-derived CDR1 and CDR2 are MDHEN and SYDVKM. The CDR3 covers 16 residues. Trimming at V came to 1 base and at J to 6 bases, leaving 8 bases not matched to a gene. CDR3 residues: CASSLLLSGTGAEAFF. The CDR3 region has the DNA TGTGCCAGCAGTTTATTGCTCTCCGGGACAGGGGCTGAAGCTTTCTTT.

CDR3 DNA: TGTGCCAGCCTGGCTAGCGGGGGGTCCGGGGAGCTGTTTTTT. It codes for CASLASGGSGELFF. The J gene is TRBJ2-2, the V gene TRBV25-1; TRBD2 matches at 11 bases. V dropped 8 bases and J dropped 6; count of bases not matched to a gene: 5. The CDR3 contains 14 residues. CDR1 is MGHDK, CDR2 SYGVNS, per germline.

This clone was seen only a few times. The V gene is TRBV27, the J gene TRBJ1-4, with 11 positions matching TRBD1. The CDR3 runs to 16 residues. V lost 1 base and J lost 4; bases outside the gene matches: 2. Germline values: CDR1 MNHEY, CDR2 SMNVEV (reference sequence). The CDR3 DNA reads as TGTGCCAGCAGTTTATGGGGACAGGGGGTTAATGAAAAACTGTTTTTT. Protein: CASSLWGQGVNEKLFF.

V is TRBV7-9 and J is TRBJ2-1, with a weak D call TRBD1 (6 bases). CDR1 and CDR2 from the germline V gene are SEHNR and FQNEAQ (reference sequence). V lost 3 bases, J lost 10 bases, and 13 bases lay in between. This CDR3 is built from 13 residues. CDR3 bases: TGTGCCAGCAGCTTGGGCTCCGGGACAGAGCAGTTCTTC. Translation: CASSLGSGTEQFF.

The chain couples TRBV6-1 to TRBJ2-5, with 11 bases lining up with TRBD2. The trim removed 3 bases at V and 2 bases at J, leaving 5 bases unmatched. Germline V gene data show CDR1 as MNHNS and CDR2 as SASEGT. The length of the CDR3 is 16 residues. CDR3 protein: CASSESLAGGQETQYF. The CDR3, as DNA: TGTGCCAGCAGTGAGAGTCTAGCGGGGGGTCAAGAGACCCAGTACTTC.

The CDR3 region has the DNA TGTGCCAGCAGTTTAGGCGGGGGGGGGACCCAGTACTTC. The encoded protein is CASSLGGGGTQYF. The chain recombines TRBV12-3 or TRBV12-4 with TRBJ2-5; TRBD2 matches at 9 bases. CDR3 length: 13 residues. The trim removed 1 base at V and 7 bases at J, leaving 1 base unmatched.

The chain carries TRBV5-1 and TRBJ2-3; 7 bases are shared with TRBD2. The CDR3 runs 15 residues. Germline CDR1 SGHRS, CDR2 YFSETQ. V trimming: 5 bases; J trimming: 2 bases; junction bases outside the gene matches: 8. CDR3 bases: TGCGCCAGCAGTTCCCTAGCGGAGGACACAGATACGCAGTATTTT. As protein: CASSSLAEDTDTQYF.

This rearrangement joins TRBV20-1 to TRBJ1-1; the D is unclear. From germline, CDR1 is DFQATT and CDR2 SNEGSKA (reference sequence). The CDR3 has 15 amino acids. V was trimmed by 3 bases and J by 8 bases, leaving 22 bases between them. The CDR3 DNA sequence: TGCAGTGCTAGTTCTTGGACTGGAACGGGCGGAGAAGCTTTCTTT. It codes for CSASSWTGTGGEAFF.

Here the CDR3 DNA reads TGCGCCAGCAGTGAGGGAGGACTAGCGGGGGGTCTGCAGTACTTC. Translating gives CASSEGGLAGGLQYF. The rearrangement joins TRBV10-2 to TRBJ2-7; 14 nucleotides line up with TRBD2. Germline CDR1 WSHSY, CDR2 SAAADI. The V segment lost 2 bases and the J segment 9 bases; nucleotides outside the gene matches: 6. The CDR3 runs to 15 residues.

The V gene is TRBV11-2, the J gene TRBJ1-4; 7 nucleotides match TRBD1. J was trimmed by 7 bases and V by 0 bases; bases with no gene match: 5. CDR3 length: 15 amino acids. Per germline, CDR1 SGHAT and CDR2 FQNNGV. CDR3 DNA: TGTGCCAGCAGCTTAGATCTGGGGACAGTTGAAAAACTGTTTTTT. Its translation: CASSLDLGTVEKLFF.

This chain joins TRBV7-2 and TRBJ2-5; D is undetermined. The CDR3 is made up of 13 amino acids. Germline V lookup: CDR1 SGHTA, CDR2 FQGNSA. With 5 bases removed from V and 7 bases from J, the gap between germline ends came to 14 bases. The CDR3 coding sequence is TGTGCCAGCAGCCCAGAGCTACCGGGGACCCAGTACTTC. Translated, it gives CASSPELPGTQYF.

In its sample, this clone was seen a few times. CDR3 residues: CASCFGTGWNTQYF. Here the CDR3 DNA reads TGTGCCAGCTGTTTCGGGACAGGGTGGAATACGCAGTATTTT. The chain employs TRBV2 and TRBJ2-3; 9 bases map to TRBD1. Germline V CDR1 and CDR2: SNHLY, FYNNEI. This CDR3 is 14 amino acids long. V was pared by 8 bases and J by 7 bases, with 10 bases of the junction left unmatched.

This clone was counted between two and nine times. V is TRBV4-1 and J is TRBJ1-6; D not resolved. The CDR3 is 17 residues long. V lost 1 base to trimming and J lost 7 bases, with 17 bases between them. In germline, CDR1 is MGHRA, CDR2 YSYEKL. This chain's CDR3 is CASSQAPLPTLNSPLHF. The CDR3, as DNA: TGCGCCAGCAGCCAAGCCCCGTTACCGACTTTAAATTCACCCCTCCACTTT.

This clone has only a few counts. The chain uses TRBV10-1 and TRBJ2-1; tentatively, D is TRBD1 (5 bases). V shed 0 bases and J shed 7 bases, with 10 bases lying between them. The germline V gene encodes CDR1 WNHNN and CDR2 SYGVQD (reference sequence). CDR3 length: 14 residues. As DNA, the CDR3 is TGCGCCAGCAGTGAGTCCGCAGGGCTGAATGAGCAGTTCTTC. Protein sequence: CASSESAGLNEQFF.